Given below is one T cell receptor beta chain in context. The antigen remains undetermined. The data derive from a study of cytotoxic CD8 clonotypes in ibrutinib-treated CLL. The overall study: Patients attained some 24 partial and 2 complete responses; at median about 74 months, roughly 15 remained remitted while 12 progressed. Response sampling took place at median approximately 12 months of treatment, range 6 to 36. Study observations and caveats: Public clonotypes were seen rarely and were contracted or stable on treatment. Clonality went up at ibrutinib response and then declined back toward baseline at progression.

CDR1 and CDR2 from the germline V gene are MNHNS and SASEGT. The ends were cut back, 2 bases at V and 5 bases at J, with 15 bases in the middle. The CDR3 loop spans 15 amino acids. Sequencing was performed with immunoSEQ multiplex PCR; in TCRdb, only in-frame clones are kept and a portion is missing. Of a few hundred thousand clones listed, roughly 79% are singletons. Source: PBMCs, taken before ibrutinib treatment. The receptor was isolated from a human donor with chronic lymphocytic leukemia. V and J are TRBV6-1 and TRBJ2-5, with D possibly matching TRBD2 (5 bases). The CDR3: CASSEMQAPGETQYF. In DNA, the CDR3 is TGTGCCAGCAGTGAAATGCAGGCTCCGGGGGAGACCCAGTACTTC.